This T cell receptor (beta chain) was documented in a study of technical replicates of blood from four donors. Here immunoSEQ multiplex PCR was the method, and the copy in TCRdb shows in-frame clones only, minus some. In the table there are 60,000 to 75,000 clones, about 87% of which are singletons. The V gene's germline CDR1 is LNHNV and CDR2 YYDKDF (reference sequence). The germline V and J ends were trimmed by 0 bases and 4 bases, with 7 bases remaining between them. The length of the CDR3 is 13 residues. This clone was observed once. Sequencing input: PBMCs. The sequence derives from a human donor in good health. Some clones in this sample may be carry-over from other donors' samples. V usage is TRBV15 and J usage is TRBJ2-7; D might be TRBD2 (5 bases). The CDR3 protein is CATSRDRGYEQYF. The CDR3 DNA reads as TGTGCCACCAGCAGAGATCGGGGATACGAGCAGTACTTC.